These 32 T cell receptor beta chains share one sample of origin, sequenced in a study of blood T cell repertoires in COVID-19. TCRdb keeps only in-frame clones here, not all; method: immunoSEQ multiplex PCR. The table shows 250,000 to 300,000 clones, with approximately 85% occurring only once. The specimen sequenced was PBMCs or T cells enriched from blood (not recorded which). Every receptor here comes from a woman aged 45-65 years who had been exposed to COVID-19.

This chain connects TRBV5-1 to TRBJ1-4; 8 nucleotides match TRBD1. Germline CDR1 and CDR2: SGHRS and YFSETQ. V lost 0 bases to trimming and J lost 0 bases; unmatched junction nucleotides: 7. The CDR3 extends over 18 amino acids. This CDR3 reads CASSLGTGGFATNEKLFF. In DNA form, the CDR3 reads TGCGCCAGCAGCTTGGGTACAGGGGGATTTGCAACTAATGAAAAACTGTTTTTT.

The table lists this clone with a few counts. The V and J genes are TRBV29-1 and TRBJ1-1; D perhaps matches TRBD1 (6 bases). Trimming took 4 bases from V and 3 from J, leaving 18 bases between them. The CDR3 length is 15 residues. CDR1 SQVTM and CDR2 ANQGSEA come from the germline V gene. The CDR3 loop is CSVVLFRGAYTEAFF. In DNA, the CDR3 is TGCAGCGTTGTTTTGTTCCGGGGGGCCTACACTGAAGCTTTCTTT. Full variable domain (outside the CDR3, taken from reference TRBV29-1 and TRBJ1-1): SAVISQKPSRDICQRGTSLTIQCQVDSQVTMMFWYRQQPGQSLTLIATANQGSEATYESGFVIDKFPISRPNLTFSTLTVSNMSPEDSSIYLCSVVLFRGAYTEAFFGQGTRLTVV.

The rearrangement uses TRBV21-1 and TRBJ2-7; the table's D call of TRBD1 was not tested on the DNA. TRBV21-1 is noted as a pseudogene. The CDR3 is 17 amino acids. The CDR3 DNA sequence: TGTGCCAGCAGCAAAAGGATAGGGCGACAGGTTTCCTACGAGCAGTACTTC. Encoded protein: CASSKRIGRQVSYEQYF.

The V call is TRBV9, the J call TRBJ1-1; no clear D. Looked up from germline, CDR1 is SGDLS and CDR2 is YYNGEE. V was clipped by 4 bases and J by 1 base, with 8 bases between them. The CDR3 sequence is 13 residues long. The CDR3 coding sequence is TGTGCCAGCAGCCCATACAGGAACACTGAAGCTTTCTTT. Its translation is CASSPYRNTEAFF.

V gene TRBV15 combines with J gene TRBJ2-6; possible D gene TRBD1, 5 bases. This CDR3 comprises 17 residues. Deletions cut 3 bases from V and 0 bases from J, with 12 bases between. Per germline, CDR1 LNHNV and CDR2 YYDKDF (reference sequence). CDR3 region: CATSRTAALSGANVLTF. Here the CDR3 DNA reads TGTGCCACCAGCAGGACAGCAGCACTCTCTGGGGCCAACGTCCTGACTTTC.

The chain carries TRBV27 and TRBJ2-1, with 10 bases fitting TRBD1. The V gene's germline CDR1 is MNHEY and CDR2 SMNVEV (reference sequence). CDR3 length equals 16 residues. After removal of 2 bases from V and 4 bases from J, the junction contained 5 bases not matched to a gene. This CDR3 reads CASSLSGTGAYNEQFF. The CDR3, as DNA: TGTGCCAGCAGTTTAAGCGGGACAGGGGCTTACAATGAGCAGTTCTTC.

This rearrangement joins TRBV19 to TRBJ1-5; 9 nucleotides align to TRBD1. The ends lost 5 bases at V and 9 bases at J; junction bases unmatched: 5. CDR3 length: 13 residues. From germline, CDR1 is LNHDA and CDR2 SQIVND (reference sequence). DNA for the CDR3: TGTGCCAGTAGTGGGACAGGGCTTTCGCCCCAGCATTTT. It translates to CASSGTGLSPQHF.

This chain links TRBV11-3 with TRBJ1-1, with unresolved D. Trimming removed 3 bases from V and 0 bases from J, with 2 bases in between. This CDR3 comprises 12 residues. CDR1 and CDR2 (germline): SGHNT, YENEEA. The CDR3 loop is CASSFMNTEAFF. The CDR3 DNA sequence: TGTGCCAGCAGCTTCATGAACACTGAAGCTTTCTTT.

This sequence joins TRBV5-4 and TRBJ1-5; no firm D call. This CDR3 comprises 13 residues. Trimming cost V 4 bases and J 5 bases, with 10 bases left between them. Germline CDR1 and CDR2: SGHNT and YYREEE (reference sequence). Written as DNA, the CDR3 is TGTGCCAGCAGCGTTGTTCCCGATCAGCCCCAGCATTTT. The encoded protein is CASSVVPDQPQHF.

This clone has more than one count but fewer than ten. The CDR3 bases are TGTGCCAGCAGCCCATCCAGGGGGTCGGGATATGGCTACACCTTC. The encoded protein is CASSPSRGSGYGYTF. This chain joins TRBV16 and TRBJ1-2, with 7 bases matching TRBD1. The CDR3 runs to 15 residues. Germline values: CDR1 KGHSY, CDR2 FQNENV. Trimming cost V 4 bases and J 5 bases; bases outside gene matches: 10.

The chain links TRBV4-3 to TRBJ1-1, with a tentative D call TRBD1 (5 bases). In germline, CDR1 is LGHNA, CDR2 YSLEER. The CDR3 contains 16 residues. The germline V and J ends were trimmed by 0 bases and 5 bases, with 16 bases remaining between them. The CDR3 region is CASSQEAGGAGTEAFF. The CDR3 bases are TGCGCCAGCAGCCAAGAAGCGGGAGGGGCGGGGACTGAAGCTTTCTTT.

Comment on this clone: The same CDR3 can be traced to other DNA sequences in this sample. The DNA for the CDR3 is TGTGCCAGCAGCTTAGGACGACAGGGGGGAGGCTACACCTTC. It is translated as CASSLGRQGGGYTF. The chain combines TRBV7-2 with TRBJ1-2; the match to TRBD1 covers 9 bases. Germline CDR1 reads SGHTA; CDR2 reads FQGNSA. The trim removed 1 base at V and 8 bases at J, leaving 5 bases unmatched. The length of the CDR3 is 14 residues.

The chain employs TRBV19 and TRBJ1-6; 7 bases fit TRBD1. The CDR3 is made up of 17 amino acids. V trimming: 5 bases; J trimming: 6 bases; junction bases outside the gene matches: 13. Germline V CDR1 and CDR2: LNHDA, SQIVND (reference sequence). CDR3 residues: CASSPRPPDRTNSPLHF. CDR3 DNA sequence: TGTGCCAGTAGTCCACGACCCCCGGACAGGACTAATTCACCCCTCCACTTT.

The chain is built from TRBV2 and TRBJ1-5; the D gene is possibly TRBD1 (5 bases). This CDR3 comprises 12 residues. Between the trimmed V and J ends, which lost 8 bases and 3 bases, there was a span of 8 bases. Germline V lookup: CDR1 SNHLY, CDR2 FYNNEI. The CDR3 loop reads CASRQPNQPQHF. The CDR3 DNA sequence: TGTGCCAGCCGACAGCCCAATCAGCCCCAGCATTTT.

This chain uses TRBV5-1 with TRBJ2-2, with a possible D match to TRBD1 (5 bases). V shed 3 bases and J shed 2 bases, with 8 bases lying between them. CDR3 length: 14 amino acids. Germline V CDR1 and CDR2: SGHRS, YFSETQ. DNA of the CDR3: TGCGCCAGCAGCTCGGACACTAACACCGGGGAGCTGTTTTTT. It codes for CASSSDTNTGELFF. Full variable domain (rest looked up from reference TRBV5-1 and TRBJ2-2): KAGVTQTPRYLIKTRGQQVTLSCSPISGHRSVSWYQQTPGQGLQFLFEYFSETQRNKGNFPGRFSGRQFSNSRSEMNVSTLELGDSALYLCASSSDTNTGELFFGEGSRLTVL.

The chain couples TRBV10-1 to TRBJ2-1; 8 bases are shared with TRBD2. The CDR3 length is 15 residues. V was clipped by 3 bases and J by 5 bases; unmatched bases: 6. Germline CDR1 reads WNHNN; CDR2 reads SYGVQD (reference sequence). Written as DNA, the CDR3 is TGCGCCAGCAGTGAAAGCGGGGGCTACGACAATGAGCAGTTCTTC. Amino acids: CASSESGGYDNEQFF.

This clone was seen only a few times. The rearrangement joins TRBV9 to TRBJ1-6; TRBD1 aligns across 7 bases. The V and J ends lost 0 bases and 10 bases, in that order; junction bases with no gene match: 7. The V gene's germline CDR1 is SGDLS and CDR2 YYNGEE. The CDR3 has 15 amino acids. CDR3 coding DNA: TGTGCCAGCAGCGTAGGACAGGGTTTAAGGTCACCCCTCCACTTT. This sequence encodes CASSVGQGLRSPLHF.

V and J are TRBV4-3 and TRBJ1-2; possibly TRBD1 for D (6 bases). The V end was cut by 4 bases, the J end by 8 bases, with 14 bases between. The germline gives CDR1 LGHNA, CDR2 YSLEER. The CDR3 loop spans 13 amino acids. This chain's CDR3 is CASSRGQQGGYTF. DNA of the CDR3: TGCGCCAGCAGCCGGGGACAACAGGGAGGCTACACCTTC.

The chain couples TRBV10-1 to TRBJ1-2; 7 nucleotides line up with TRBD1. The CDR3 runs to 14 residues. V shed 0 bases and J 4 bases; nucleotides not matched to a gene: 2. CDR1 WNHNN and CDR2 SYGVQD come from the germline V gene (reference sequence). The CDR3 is CASSESRTGYGYTF. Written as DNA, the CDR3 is TGCGCCAGCAGTGAGTCGCGGACAGGCTATGGCTACACCTTC.

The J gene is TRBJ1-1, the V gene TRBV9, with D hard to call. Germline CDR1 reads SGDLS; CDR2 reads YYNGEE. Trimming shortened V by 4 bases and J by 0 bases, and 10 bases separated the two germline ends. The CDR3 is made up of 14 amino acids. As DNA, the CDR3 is TGTGCCAGCAGCACGACAACCTTGAACACTGAAGCTTTCTTT. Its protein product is CASSTTTLNTEAFF.

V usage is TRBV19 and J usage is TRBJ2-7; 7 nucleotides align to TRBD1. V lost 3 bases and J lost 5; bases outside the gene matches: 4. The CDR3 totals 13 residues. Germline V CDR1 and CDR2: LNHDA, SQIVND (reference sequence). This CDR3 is CASSMTGSDEQYF. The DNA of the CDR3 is TGTGCCAGTAGTATGACAGGGTCCGACGAGCAGTACTTC.

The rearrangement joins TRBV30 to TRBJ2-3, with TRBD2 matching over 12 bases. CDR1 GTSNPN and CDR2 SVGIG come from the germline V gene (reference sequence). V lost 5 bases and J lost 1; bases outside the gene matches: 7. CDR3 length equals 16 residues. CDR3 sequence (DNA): TGTGCCTGGGGTCCAACTAGCGGGGGGCGCACAGATACGCAGTATTTT. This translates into CAWGPTSGGRTDTQYF.

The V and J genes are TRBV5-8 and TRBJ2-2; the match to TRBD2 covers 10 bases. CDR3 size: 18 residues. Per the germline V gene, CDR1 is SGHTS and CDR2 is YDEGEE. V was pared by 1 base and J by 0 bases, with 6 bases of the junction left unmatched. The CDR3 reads CASSLFLSGGSNTGELFF. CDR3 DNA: TGTGCCAGCAGCTTGTTTCTTAGCGGGGGGTCGAACACCGGGGAGCTGTTTTTT.

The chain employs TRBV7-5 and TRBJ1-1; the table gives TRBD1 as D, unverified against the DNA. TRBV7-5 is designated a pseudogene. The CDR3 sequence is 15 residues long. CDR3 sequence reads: CARSLHKNRVVVAFF. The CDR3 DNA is TGTGCCAGAAGCTTACACAAAAACAGGGTGGTTGTAGCTTTCTTT.

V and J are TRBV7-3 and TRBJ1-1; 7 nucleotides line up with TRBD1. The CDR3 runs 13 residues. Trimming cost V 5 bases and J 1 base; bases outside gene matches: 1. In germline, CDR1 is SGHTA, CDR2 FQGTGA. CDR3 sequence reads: CASSQGENTEAFF. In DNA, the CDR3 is TGTGCCAGCAGCCAGGGGGAGAACACTGAAGCTTTCTTT.

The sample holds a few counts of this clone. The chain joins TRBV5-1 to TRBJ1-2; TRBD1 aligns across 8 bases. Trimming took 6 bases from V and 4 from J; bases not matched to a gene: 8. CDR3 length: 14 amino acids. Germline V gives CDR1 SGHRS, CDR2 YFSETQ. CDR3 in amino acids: CASTATGGSYGYTF. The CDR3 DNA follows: TGCGCCAGCACCGCAACAGGGGGAAGCTATGGCTACACCTTC.

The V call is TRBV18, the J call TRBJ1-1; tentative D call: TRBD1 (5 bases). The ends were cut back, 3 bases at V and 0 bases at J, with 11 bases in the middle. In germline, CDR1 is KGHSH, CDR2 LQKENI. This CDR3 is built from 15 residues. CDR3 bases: TGTGCCAGCTCACCTGAAGGGGTGGTGAACACTGAAGCTTTCTTT. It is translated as CASSPEGVVNTEAFF.

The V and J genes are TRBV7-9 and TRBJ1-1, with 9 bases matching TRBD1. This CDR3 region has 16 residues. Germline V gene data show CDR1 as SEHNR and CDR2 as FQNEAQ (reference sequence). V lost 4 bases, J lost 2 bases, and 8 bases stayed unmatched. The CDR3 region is CASSSGQGGPNTEAFF. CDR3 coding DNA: TGTGCCAGCAGCTCGGGACAGGGAGGCCCCAACACTGAAGCTTTCTTT.

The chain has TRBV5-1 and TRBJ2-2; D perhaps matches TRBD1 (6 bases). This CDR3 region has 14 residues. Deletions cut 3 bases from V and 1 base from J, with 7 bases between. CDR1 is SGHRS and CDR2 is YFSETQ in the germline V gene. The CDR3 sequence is CASSSDRNTGELFF. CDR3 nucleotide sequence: TGCGCCAGCAGCTCGGACAGGAACACCGGGGAGCTGTTTTTT. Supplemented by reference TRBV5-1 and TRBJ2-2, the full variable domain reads KAGVTQTPRYLIKTRGQQVTLSCSPISGHRSVSWYQQTPGQGLQFLFEYFSETQRNKGNFPGRFSGRQFSNSRSEMNVSTLELGDSALYLCASSSDRNTGELFFGEGSRLTVL.

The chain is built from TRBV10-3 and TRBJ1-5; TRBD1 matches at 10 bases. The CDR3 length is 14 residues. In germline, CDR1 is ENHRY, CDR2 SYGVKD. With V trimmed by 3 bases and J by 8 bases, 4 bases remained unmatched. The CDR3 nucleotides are TGTGCCATCAGTGAAGGGGACAGGGGAAAGCCCCAGCATTTT. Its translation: CAISEGDRGKPQHF.

The CDR3 region has the DNA TGTGCCAGCAGCTCCGGGGGAGGTTATAGCAATCAGCCCCAGCATTTT. Residues: CASSSGGGYSNQPQHF. The chain recombines TRBV28 with TRBJ1-5, with D maybe TRBD1 (5 bases). Germline values: CDR1 MDHEN, CDR2 SYDVKM. The CDR3 sequence is 16 residues long. The V gene lost 6 bases and the J gene lost 0 bases, with 15 bases spanning the gap.

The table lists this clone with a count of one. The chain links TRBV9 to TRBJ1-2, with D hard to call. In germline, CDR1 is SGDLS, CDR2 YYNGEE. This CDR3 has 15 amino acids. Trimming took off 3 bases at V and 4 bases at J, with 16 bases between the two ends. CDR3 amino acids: CASSATEGRVYGYTF. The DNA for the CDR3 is TGTGCCAGCAGCGCTACGGAGGGCCGAGTCTATGGCTACACCTTC.